A selection of T cell receptor beta chains follows, all from one sample in a study of PD-L1 blockade in urothelial cancer. Sequencing used immunoSEQ multiplex PCR; TCRdb keeps in-frame clones, though not all of them. Among roughly 60,000 clones listed, around 80% were seen once. The sample in question was PBMCs, obtained around atezolizumab (anti-PD-L1) treatment. The receptors were gathered from an older man with urothelial cancer. CDR3s include the opening cysteine and the closing phenylalanine or tryptophan.

V gene: TRBV30; J gene: TRBJ1-3; CDR3 protein: CAWSLGTGAGNTIYF
V gene: TRBV12-5; J gene: TRBJ1-4; CDR3 protein: CASGQGASNEKLFF
V gene: TRBV6-6; J gene: TRBJ2-3; CDR3 protein: CASSSAGQTDTQYF
V gene: TRBV19; J gene: TRBJ2-7; CDR3 protein: CASSTNRAYEQYF
V gene: TRBV6-1; J gene: TRBJ2-2; CDR3 protein: CASAPPGNTGELFF
V gene: TRBV30; J gene: TRBJ2-3; CDR3 protein: CAWSVGGGTDTQYF
V gene: TRBV4-2; J gene: TRBJ2-7; CDR3 protein: CASSQGGDSYEQYF
V gene: TRBV19; J gene: TRBJ2-3; CDR3 protein: CASSMDSLNTQYF
V gene: TRBV28; J gene: TRBJ2-7; CDR3 protein: CASSFPPLSYEQYF
V gene: TRBV18; J gene: TRBJ1-1; CDR3 protein: CASSLSRPGQGEAFF
V gene: TRBV10-1; J gene: TRBJ2-7; CDR3 protein: CASNDGQGTYEQYF
V gene: TRBV29-1; J gene: TRBJ2-2; CDR3 protein: CSVEGLDRTNTGELFF
V gene: TRBV14; J gene: TRBJ2-5; CDR3 protein: CASSQRLAGEVQETQYF
V gene: TRBV19; J gene: TRBJ1-5; CDR3 protein: CASSSGQFDQPQHF
V gene: TRBV5-8; J gene: TRBJ2-6; CDR3 protein: CASSSWSSGANVLTF
V gene: TRBV9; J gene: TRBJ1-3; CDR3 protein: CASSATGGNGNTIYF
V gene: TRBV9; J gene: TRBJ2-3; CDR3 protein: CASSPQAGGHTDTQYF
V gene: TRBV28; J gene: TRBJ2-7; CDR3 protein: CASSPRGQASESWYEQYF